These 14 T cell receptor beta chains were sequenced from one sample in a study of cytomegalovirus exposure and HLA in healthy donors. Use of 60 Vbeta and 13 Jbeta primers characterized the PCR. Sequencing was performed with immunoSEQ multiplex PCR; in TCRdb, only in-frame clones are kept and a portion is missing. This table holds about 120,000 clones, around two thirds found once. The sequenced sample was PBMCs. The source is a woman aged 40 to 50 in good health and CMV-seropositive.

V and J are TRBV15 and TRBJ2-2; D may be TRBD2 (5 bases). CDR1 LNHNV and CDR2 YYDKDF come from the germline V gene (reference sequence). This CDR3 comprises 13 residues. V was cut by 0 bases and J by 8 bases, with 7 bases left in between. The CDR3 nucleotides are TGTGCCACCAGCAGAGATGGGGAGGGGGAGCTGTTTTTT. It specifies CATSRDGEGELFF.

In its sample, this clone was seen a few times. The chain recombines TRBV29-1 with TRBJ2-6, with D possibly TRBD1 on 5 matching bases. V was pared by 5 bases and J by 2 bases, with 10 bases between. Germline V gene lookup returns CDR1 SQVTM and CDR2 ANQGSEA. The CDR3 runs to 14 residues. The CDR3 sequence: CSVLQAAGANVLTF. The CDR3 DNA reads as TGCAGCGTTTTACAGGCAGCTGGGGCCAACGTCCTGACTTTC.

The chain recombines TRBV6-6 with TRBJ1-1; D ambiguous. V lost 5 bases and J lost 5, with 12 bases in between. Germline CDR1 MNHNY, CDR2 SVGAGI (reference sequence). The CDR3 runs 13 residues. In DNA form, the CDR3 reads TGTGCCAGCAGTCGGGAACAAGGAACTGAAGCTTTCTTT. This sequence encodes CASSREQGTEAFF.

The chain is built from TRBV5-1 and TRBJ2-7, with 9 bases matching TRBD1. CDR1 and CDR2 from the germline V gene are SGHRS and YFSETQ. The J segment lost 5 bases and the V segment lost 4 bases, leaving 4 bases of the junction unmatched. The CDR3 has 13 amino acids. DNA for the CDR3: TGCGCCAGCAGCCCCCGGGACAGGGACGAGCAGTACTTC. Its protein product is CASSPRDRDEQYF.

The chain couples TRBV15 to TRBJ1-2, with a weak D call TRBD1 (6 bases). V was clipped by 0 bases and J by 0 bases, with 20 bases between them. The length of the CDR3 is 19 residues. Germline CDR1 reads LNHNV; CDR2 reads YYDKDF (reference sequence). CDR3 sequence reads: CATSREGSAGARTNYGYTF. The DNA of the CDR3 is TGTGCCACCAGCAGAGAGGGGTCTGCAGGGGCGCGAACTAACTATGGCTACACCTTC.

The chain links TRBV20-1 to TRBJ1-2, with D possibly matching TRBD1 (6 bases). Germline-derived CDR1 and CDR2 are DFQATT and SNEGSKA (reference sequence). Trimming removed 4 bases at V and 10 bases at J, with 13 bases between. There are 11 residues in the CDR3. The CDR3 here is CSANRDRYYTF. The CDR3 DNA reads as TGCAGTGCTAACAGGGACCGATACTACACCTTC.

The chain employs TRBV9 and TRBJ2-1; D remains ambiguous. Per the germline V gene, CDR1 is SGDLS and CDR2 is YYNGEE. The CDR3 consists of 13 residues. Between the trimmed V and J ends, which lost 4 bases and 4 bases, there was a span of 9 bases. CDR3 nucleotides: TGTGCCAGCAGCCCCGGGTCTTACAATGAGCAGTTCTTC. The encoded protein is CASSPGSYNEQFF.

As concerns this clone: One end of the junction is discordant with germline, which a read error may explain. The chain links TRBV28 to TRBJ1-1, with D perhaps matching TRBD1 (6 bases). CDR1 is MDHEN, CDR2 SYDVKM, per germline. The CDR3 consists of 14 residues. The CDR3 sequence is CVSSLDRLSTEAFF. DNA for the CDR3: TGTGTCAGCAGTTTGGACAGACTAAGCACTGAAGCTTTCTTT.

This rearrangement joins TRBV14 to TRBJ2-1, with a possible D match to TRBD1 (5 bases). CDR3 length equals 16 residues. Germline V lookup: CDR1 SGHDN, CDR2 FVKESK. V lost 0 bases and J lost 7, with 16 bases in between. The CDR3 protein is CASSQDEMGLKNEQFF. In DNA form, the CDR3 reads TGTGCCAGCAGCCAAGATGAGATGGGGCTTAAGAATGAGCAGTTCTTC.

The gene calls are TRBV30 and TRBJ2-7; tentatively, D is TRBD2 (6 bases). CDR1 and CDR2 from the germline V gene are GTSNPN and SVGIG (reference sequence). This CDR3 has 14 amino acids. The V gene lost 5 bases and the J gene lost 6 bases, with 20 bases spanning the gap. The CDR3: CAWGTASETSEQYF. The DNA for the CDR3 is TGTGCCTGGGGTACGGCTAGCGAGACTTCCGAGCAGTACTTC.

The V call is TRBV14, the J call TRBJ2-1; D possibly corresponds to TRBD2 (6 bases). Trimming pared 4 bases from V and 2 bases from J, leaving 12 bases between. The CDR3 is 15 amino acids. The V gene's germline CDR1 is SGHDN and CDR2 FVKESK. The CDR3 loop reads CASSPLASPYNEQFF. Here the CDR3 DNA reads TGTGCCAGCAGCCCCCTAGCGTCTCCCTACAATGAGCAGTTCTTC.

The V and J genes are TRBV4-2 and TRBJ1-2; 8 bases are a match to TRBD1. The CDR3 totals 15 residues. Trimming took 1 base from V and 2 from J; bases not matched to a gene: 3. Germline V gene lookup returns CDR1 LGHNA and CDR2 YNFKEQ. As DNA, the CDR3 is TGTGCCAGCAGCCAAGGGGGACAGGAGAACTATGGCTACACCTTC. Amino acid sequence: CASSQGGQENYGYTF.

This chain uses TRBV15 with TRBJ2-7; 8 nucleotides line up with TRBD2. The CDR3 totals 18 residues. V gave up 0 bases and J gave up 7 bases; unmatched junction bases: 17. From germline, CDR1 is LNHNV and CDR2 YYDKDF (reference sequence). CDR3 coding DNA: TGTGCCACCAGCAGAGATGGTGCGGGAGGCCCGGGGGTGGGGGAGCAGTACTTC. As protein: CATSRDGAGGPGVGEQYF.

As DNA, the CDR3 is TGTGCCAGCAGTTCGGTAACAGGGTCGACCTACGAGCAGTACTTC. Its protein product is CASSSVTGSTYEQYF. The chain recombines TRBV28 with TRBJ2-7; weak D call: TRBD1 (6 bases). V dropped 4 bases and J dropped 2 bases, with 15 bases sitting between them. The germline CDR1 and CDR2 sequences are MDHEN and SYDVKM. The CDR3 totals 15 residues. Using reference TRBV28 and TRBJ2-7 for the parts outside the CDR3, the full variable domain is DVKVTQSSRYLVKRTGEKVFLECVQDMDHENMFWYRQDPGLGLRLIYFSYDVKMKEKGDIPEGYSVSREKKERFSLILESASTNQTSMYLCASSSVTGSTYEQYFGPGTRLTVT.